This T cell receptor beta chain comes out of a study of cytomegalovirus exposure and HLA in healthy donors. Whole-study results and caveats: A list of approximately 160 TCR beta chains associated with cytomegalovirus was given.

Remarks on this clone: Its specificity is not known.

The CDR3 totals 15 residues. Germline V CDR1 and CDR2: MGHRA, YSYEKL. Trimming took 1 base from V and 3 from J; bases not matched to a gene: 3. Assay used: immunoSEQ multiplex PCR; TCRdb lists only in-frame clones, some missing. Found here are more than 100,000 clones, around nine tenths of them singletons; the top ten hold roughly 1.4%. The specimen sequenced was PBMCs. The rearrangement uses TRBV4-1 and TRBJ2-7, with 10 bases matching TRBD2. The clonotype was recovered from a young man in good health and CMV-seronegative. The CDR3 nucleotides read TGCGCCAGCAGCCAAGGCGCTAGCGGGGGCTACGAGCAGTACTTC. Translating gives CASSQGASGGYEQYF.